This is a list of T cell receptor beta chains from one sample in a study of CD8+CD57+ T cells in acquired aplastic anemia. TCRdb re-analysed the reads in MiXCR, keeping a single row per CDR3 protein. The repertoire holds about 240,000 distinct CDR3 sequences, with around 46% as singletons. The sample was sorted CD4+, CD8+, or CD8+CD57+ T cells (not recorded which) from PBMCs. These receptors all stem from a human donor with aplastic anemia. Both conserved end residues are part of each CDR3. D genes are given only for firm matches. Size tells how often a clone was seen (once, few, many) or the class of an expanded clone, and some rows leave it out.

V: TRBV10-1
size: .
D: .
J: TRBJ1-1
DNA: TGCGCCAGCAGTTACGAGCCTCGAAGGAACACTGAAGCTTTCTTT
CDR3: CASSYEPRRNTEAFF

V: TRBV5-1
size: many
D: TRBD1
J: TRBJ1-2
DNA: TGCGCCAGCAGTTTCGGACAGGGCCATTATGGCTACACCTTC
CDR3: CASSFGQGHYGYTF

V: TRBV9
size: once
D: .
J: TRBJ2-3
DNA: TGTGCCAGCAGCGTAGACGGAAATAACTACGATACGCAGTATTTT
CDR3: CASSVDGNNYDTQYF

V: TRBV2
size: .
D: .
J: TRBJ1-2
DNA: TGTGCCAGCAGTGAATTTTGGTTGAACTATGGCTACACCTTC
CDR3: CASSEFWLNYGYTF

V: TRBV20-1
size: many
D: .
J: TRBJ2-7
DNA: TGCAGTGCTCGCACCGGGACCCAAAGCTCCTACGAGCAGTACTTC
CDR3: CSARTGTQSSYEQYF

V: TRBV29-1
size: .
D: TRBD2
J: TRBJ2-5
DNA: TGCAGCGTCCCCCTAGCGGGGGTTATGGGGACCCAGTACTTC
CDR3: CSVPLAGVMGTQYF

V: TRBV10-2
size: .
D: .
J: TRBJ1-2
DNA: TGCGCCAGCAGGGCGTCGGGGACCTACTCGGAAGGCTACACCTTC
CDR3: CASRASGTYSEGYTF

V: TRBV2
size: .
D: TRBD1
J: TRBJ2-7
DNA: TGTGCCAGCAAGCTCCCGGGACAGGGGGCTTCCTTC
CDR3: CASKLPGQGASF

V: TRBV7-8
size: .
D: .
J: TRBJ2-6
DNA: TGTGCCAGCAGCCAGCGCAAGCCAGGGGCTGGAAGTGGGGCCAACGTCCTGACTTTC
CDR3: CASSQRKPGAGSGANVLTF

V: TRBV20-1
size: .
D: TRBD1
J: TRBJ1-3
DNA: TGCAGTGCTGGGTGGACAGGGGAGGCTGGAAACACCATACATTTT
CDR3: CSAGWTGEAGNTIHF

V: TRBV27
size: .
D: TRBD1
J: TRBJ2-2
DNA: TGTGCCAGCAGGGACAGGCGCACCGGGGAGCTGTTTTTT
CDR3: CASRDRRTGELFF

V: TRBV2
size: .
D: TRBD1
J: TRBJ2-7
DNA: TGTGCCAGCAGTGGGACAGGACACTACGAGCAGTACTTC
CDR3: CASSGTGHYEQYF

V: TRBV7-2
size: .
D: .
J: TRBJ2-7
DNA: TGTGCCAGCAGCTCCCAAAGTGAGGGGTACGAGCAGTACTTC
CDR3: CASSSQSEGYEQYF

V: TRBV9
size: many
D: TRBD1
J: TRBJ1-6
DNA: TGTGCCAGCAGCCCTCGACAGGGGGGCACACCCCTCCACTTT
CDR3: CASSPRQGGTPLHF

V: TRBV7-9
size: .
D: TRBD1
J: TRBJ2-7
DNA: TGTGCCAGCAGTAAAGCGGAAGACAGGGGCTCCTACGAGCAGTACTTC
CDR3: CASSKAEDRGSYEQYF

V: TRBV6-1
size: few
D: .
J: TRBJ2-5
DNA: TGTGCCAGCAGTGGAGCGGACGGGAAGGGCCAAGAGACCCAGTACTTC
CDR3: CASSGADGKGQETQYF

V: TRBV14
size: .
D: TRBD1
J: TRBJ2-7
DNA: TGTGCCAGCAGCTTTAGGACAGGGATGGGTTCCTACGAGCAGTACTTC
CDR3: CASSFRTGMGSYEQYF

V: TRBV28
size: many
D: .
J: TRBJ1-1
DNA: TGTGCCAGCAGTTTAAGGGGGGGGCCTGAAGCTTTCTTT
CDR3: CASSLRGGPEAFF

V: TRBV15
size: .
D: .
J: TRBJ1-4
DNA: TGTGCCACCAGCTCTCGACATGCCGAAAAACTGTTTTTT
CDR3: CATSSRHAEKLFF

V: TRBV15
size: .
D: .
J: TRBJ2-7
DNA: TGTGCCACCAGCAATGAGGACACATCCTACGAGCAGTACTTC
CDR3: CATSNEDTSYEQYF

V: TRBV2
size: .
D: .
J: TRBJ2-3
DNA: TGTGCCAGCAGCCAAGTAAGGGCGAACACAGATACGCAGTATTTT
CDR3: CASSQVRANTDTQYF

V: TRBV7-9
size: .
D: .
J: TRBJ2-1
DNA: TGTGCCAGCAGCTCTGACAGCGGCTTCTACAATGAGCAGTTCTTC
CDR3: CASSSDSGFYNEQFF

V: TRBV11-2
size: .
D: .
J: TRBJ2-6
DNA: TGTGCCAGCAGCTACCACGCGGCTGGGGCCAACGTCCTGACTTTC
CDR3: CASSYHAAGANVLTF

V: TRBV24-1
size: .
D: .
J: TRBJ2-7
DNA: TGTGCCACCAGTGCTAGAGATCGGGCGGGAAGGTTTATCTACGAGCAGTACTTC
CDR3: CATSARDRAGRFIYEQYF

V: TRBV5-1
size: .
D: .
J: TRBJ2-2
DNA: TGTGCCAGCGTACTACTAGGATCTCCGAGCACCGGGGAGCTGTTTTTT
CDR3: CASVLLGSPSTGELFF

V: TRBV5-5
size: .
D: .
J: TRBJ1-2
DNA: TGTGCCAGCAGCTTGGAACAGGGCCCTGGAGGTGGCTACACCTTC
CDR3: CASSLEQGPGGGYTF